This T cell receptor (beta chain) originates from a study of blood T cells in healthy people across ages. The V gene's germline CDR1 is SGHTA and CDR2 FQGTGA. The CDR3 runs to 15 residues. With V trimmed by 2 bases and J by 6 bases, 6 bases remained unmatched. Primers used in a second PCR of roughly 6 to 12 cycles were a sample-barcoded 5' primer and a J-beta primer mix. Per sample, CDR3-containing paired-end reads numbered at least 2.5 million. TCRdb re-derived calls from the 5' RACE reads in MiXCR, one entry per CDR3 protein. The data hold roughly 500,000 distinct CDR3 sequences, with 24% observed a single time. These data were also filed under a second study, of T cells of mothers and their children.

The sequence came from a boy aged 5 to 17 in good health. The source material was blood. The V and J genes are TRBV7-3 and TRBJ2-1; 8 bases agree with TRBD2. The CDR3 loop reads CASSLVRGGRNEQFF. The CDR3 DNA reads as TGTGCCAGCAGCTTAGTCCGGGGGGGCCGCAATGAGCAGTTCTTC.